The rows below give T cell receptor beta chains drawn from one sample of a study of vaccination effects on CD4 cells after COVID-19. Data came from immunoSEQ multiplex PCR; TCRdb stores just in-frame clones and leaves some out. The repertoire holds 55,000 to 70,000 clones, with 76% as singletons. These receptors' targets are unknown. The sample here was CD4+ T cells from PBMCs cultured with HCoV-OC43 spike peptides, taken after COVID-19 vaccination. Source of these receptors: a human donor who received a COVID-19 vaccine. CDR3s leave out the opening cysteine and the closing phenylalanine or tryptophan. Size is omitted from some rows. Given values are once, few, many or a class for expanded clones.

clone size	V gene	J gene	CDR3 protein
-	TRBV4-2	TRBJ1-5	ASSQEDGMGNQPQH
-	TRBV5-1	TRBJ1-6	ASSAAESGPLH
-	TRBV25-1	TRBJ1-4	ASSPVDRGPNEKLF
few	TRBV10-3	TRBJ1-5	AISGQGAYSNQPQH
-	TRBV24-1	TRBJ2-1	ATRDTPRDEQF
-	TRBV3-1/TRBV3-2	TRBJ2-5	ASSQNQETQY
-	TRBV19	TRBJ1-1	ASRRGTVRTEAF
-	TRBV18	TRBJ1-3	ASSPLELGSGNTIY
-	TRBV27	TRBJ2-5	ASRGTSGGLGETQY
few	TRBV24-1	TRBJ2-1	ATSDPRRGYNEQF
-	TRBV9	TRBJ2-3	ASSVVLSGGSTDTQY
-	TRBV7-2	TRBJ1-4	ASSLTLEKLF
-	TRBV6-5	TRBJ2-5	ASSQQTGGETQY
-	TRBV9	TRBJ1-5	ASSVDLGTDRNQPQH
-	TRBV19	TRBJ2-3	ASSPGTDTQY
-	TRBV5-1	TRBJ2-2	ASSFFRDRATGELF
-	TRBV7-9	TRBJ2-3	ASSLMAGGSDTQY
-	TRBV3-1/TRBV3-2	TRBJ1-1	ASSQRGTGQAF
few	TRBV29-1	TRBJ1-1	SGRTGGNTEAF
-	TRBV2	TRBJ2-6	ASPKGGLSGANVLT
-	TRBV21-1	TRBJ1-3	ASSFTKGNGNTIY
-	TRBV4-3	TRBJ2-3	ASSQDAQGGPDTQY
once	TRBV27	TRBJ2-5	ASSPGSGPWETQY
-	TRBV3-1/TRBV3-2	TRBJ1-4	ASSHLQGGEKLF
-	TRBV5-4	TRBJ1-2	ASSSQTGMSYGYT
-	TRBV2	TRBJ1-6	ASTGTGNSPLH
-	TRBV15	TRBJ2-3	ATSSGPGTGGDTQY
few	TRBV5-1	TRBJ1-5	ASSNVVGDQPQH
few	TRBV10-3	TRBJ2-1	AISESLGTQYNEQF
-	TRBV9	TRBJ2-1	ASSGGGSSYNEQF
-	TRBV5-4	TRBJ2-5	ASSPDRGRKETQY
-	TRBV19	TRBJ1-6	ASREGSSYNSPLH
-	TRBV28	TRBJ1-5	ASSLRGENQPQH
-	TRBV2	TRBJ1-2	ASSLTGLWGYT
-	TRBV2	TRBJ1-1	ASTDWRKNTEAF
-	TRBV12-3/TRBV12-4	TRBJ2-1	ASTKRTEQF
once	TRBV18	TRBJ1-6	ASSPDSYNSPLH